The source of this TCR beta chain is a study of control samples from healthy donors and cancer patients (dated by TCRdb to 2018 to 2021). Unmatched junction bases come to 5, with V trimmed by 6 bases and J by 4 bases. The CDR3 goes from the cysteine to the phenylalanine over 14 residues. The DNA shown is the 42-base CDR3, in frame from base 1. CDR1 and CDR2 (SNHLY, FYNNEI) derive from the germline V gene. Details on this clone: Its antigen is still unknown. No base quality values were provided; no much bigger clone lies one nucleotide off.

Library construction relied on the immunoSEQ multiplex PCR assay. TCRdb stores this immuneACCESS table with in-frame sequences only. Part of the clones is absent; in the studies checked, under half of the shortfall reflects unresolved V genes, and no reason is known for the rest. The table for this sample lists 110,000 to 150,000 clones; less than 90% of them were counted only once. In total, the top ten clones hold just over 8.5% of the sample. The clonotype originates from a woman in her 30s in good health. The sequence joins TRBV2 to TRBJ2-5, with 10 junctional bases fitting TRBD2. Sequencing used blood. This receptor carries the CDR3 CASSEREGLETQYF. The nucleotides read TGTGCCAGCAGCGAGCGGGAGGGCCTAGAGACCCAGTACTTC.